Listed below are T cell receptor beta chains from one sample, sequenced in a study of blood T cell repertoires in COVID-19. Repertoires were generated with immunoSEQ multiplex PCR, while TCRdb's copy carries only in-frame clones and drops some. The table shows 300,000 or so clones, with 85% occurring only once. Material for sequencing was peripheral blood. The source of these receptors is a woman in her 50s with active or convalescent COVID-19. Each CDR3 is given with its conserved first and last residue. A D gene is named only where the DNA matches it firmly. The size field is filled for only some rows; it gives once, few, many or a size class.

d_call: -; clone_size: -; v_call: TRBV3-1/TRBV3-2; j_call: TRBJ1-3; cdr3_nt: TGTGCCAGCAGCCAGACAGGCTCTGGAAACACCATATATTTT; cdr3_aa: CASSQTGSGNTIYF
d_call: -; clone_size: -; v_call: TRBV12-3/TRBV12-4; j_call: TRBJ2-5; cdr3_nt: TGTGCCAGCAGTTTGGCTAGCGTGACCCAGTACTTC; cdr3_aa: CASSLASVTQYF
d_call: TRBD2; clone_size: -; v_call: TRBV6-5; j_call: TRBJ2-1; cdr3_nt: TGTGCCAGCAGTCTAGCGGGAGTCTTACGGGAGCAGTTCTTC; cdr3_aa: CASSLAGVLREQFF
d_call: -; clone_size: -; v_call: TRBV5-5; j_call: TRBJ1-2; cdr3_nt: TGTGCCAGCAGTCCGTTCGACAGGAACTATGGCTACACCTTC; cdr3_aa: CASSPFDRNYGYTF
d_call: -; clone_size: -; v_call: TRBV9; j_call: TRBJ1-6; cdr3_nt: TGTGCCAGCAGCGAGACGGGACTGAATAATTCACCCCTCCACTTT; cdr3_aa: CASSETGLNNSPLHF
d_call: -; clone_size: once; v_call: TRBV28; j_call: TRBJ1-1; cdr3_nt: TGTGCCAGCAGGACAGGTGGGGGCACTGAAGCTTTCTTT; cdr3_aa: CASRTGGGTEAFF
d_call: TRBD1; clone_size: -; v_call: TRBV6-1; j_call: TRBJ1-5; cdr3_nt: TGTGCCAGCAGTGCCCCTAGGGACAGTGTCAATCAGCCCCAGCATTTT; cdr3_aa: CASSAPRDSVNQPQHF
d_call: -; clone_size: -; v_call: TRBV20-1; j_call: TRBJ1-5; cdr3_nt: TGCAGTGCTAGTCCTGGGGGGATACGCAATCAGCCCCAGCATTTT; cdr3_aa: CSASPGGIRNQPQHF
d_call: -; clone_size: few; v_call: TRBV3-1/TRBV3-2; j_call: TRBJ1-1; cdr3_nt: TGTGCCAGCAGCCAGTTCGGCCCGGGACAGAACACTGAAGCTTTCTTT; cdr3_aa: CASSQFGPGQNTEAFF
d_call: -; clone_size: -; v_call: TRBV28; j_call: TRBJ2-2; cdr3_nt: TGTGCCAGCAGGCTCAGGGTCGACACCGGGGAGCTGTTTTTT; cdr3_aa: CASRLRVDTGELFF
d_call: -; clone_size: -; v_call: TRBV25-1; j_call: TRBJ1-1; cdr3_nt: TGTGCCAGCAGTTATGGGGCAGCCATGAACACTGAAGCTTTCTTT; cdr3_aa: CASSYGAAMNTEAFF
d_call: TRBD1; clone_size: -; v_call: TRBV5-5; j_call: TRBJ2-2; cdr3_nt: TGTGCCAGCAGCTTCGTACAGGGGGCCACCGGGGAGCTGTTTTTT; cdr3_aa: CASSFVQGATGELFF
d_call: -; clone_size: -; v_call: TRBV21-1; j_call: TRBJ1-5; cdr3_nt: TGTGCCAGCAGCAAAAGGGGGATGGCGGGCAGCCAGCCCCAGCATTTT; cdr3_aa: CASSKRGMAGSQPQHF
d_call: -; clone_size: once; v_call: TRBV6-4; j_call: TRBJ2-6; cdr3_nt: TGTGCCAGCAGTGACGGGGGGTCCTCTGGGGCCAACGTCCTGACTTTC; cdr3_aa: CASSDGGSSGANVLTF
d_call: TRBD2; clone_size: -; v_call: TRBV28; j_call: TRBJ2-1; cdr3_nt: TGTGCCAGCAGACTAGCGAATCATGAGCAGTTCTTC; cdr3_aa: CASRLANHEQFF
d_call: TRBD1; clone_size: few; v_call: TRBV19; j_call: TRBJ1-2; cdr3_nt: TGTGCCAGTAGTAGGACAGGGAGCGGAGGATATGGCTACACCTTC; cdr3_aa: CASSRTGSGGYGYTF